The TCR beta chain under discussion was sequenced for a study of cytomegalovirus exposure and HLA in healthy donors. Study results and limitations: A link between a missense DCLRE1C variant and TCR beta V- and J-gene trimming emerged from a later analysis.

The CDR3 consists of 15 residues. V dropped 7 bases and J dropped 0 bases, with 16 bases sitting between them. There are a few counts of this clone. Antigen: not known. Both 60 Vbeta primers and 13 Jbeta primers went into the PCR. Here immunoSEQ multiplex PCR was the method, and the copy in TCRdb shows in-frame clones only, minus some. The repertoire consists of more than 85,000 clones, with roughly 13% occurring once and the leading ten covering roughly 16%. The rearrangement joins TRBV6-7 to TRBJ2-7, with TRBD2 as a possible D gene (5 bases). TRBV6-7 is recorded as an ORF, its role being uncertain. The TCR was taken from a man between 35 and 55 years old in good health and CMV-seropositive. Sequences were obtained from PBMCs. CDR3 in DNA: TGTGCCAGCAATGTGGCGGGTAGGCCCTCCTACGAGCAGTACTTC. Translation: CASNVAGRPSYEQYF.